The rows below give T cell receptor beta chains drawn from one sample of a study of cytomegalovirus exposure and HLA in healthy donors. Data came from immunoSEQ multiplex PCR; TCRdb stores just in-frame clones and leaves some out. The table lists about 150,000 clones, around 84% of them singletons. The sample taken for sequencing was PBMCs. The receptors stem from a woman aged 18-29 years in good health and CMV-seronegative. The CDR3 runs from the conserved cysteine through the conserved F or W. Each record gives: V gene, D gene, clone size, J gene, CDR3 protein, CDR3 DNA. D genes are given only for firm matches. Part of the rows lack a size; the others show once, few, many or a class for expanded clones.

>TRBV18|TRBD2|NA|TRBJ2-3
CASSQGLAGAGDTQYF
TGTGCCAGCTCGCAAGGACTAGCGGGGGCTGGAGATACGCAGTATTTT
>TRBV5-1|TRBD1|NA|TRBJ1-5
CASSLGDSDNQPQHF
TGCGCCAGCAGCTTGGGGGACAGCGACAATCAGCCCCAGCATTTT
>TRBV6-5|NA|NA|TRBJ1-2
CASSYTAPGSCGYTF
TGTGCCAGCAGTTACACTGCGCCGGGGTCTTGCGGCTACACCTTC
>TRBV7-9|NA|once|TRBJ2-7
CASSSRVSYEQYF
TGTGCCAGCAGCTCCCGAGTCTCCTACGAGCAGTACTTC
>TRBV6-1|TRBD1|NA|TRBJ2-2
CASSEPRRGPGELFF
TGTGCCAGCAGTGAACCTCGCAGGGGGCCCGGGGAGCTGTTTTTT
>TRBV19|NA|NA|TRBJ2-2
CASSIPGARTGELFF
TGTGCCTCCAGTATACCAGGGGCGCGGACCGGGGAGCTGTTTTTT
>TRBV29-1|NA|NA|TRBJ2-1
CSVMPRVFEQFF
TGCAGCGTTATGCCACGGGTTTTCGAGCAGTTCTTC
>TRBV6-5|NA|NA|TRBJ2-7
CASRRGGEQYF
TGTGCCAGCAGAAGGGGGGGCGAGCAGTACTTC
>TRBV7-9|TRBD2|NA|TRBJ2-1
CASSYGEGSNEQFF
TGTGCCAGCAGCTACGGGGAGGGAAGCAATGAGCAGTTCTTC
>TRBV6-1|TRBD2|NA|TRBJ2-1
CASSERTSGYNEQFF
TGTGCCAGCAGTGAGAGGACTAGCGGGTATAATGAGCAGTTCTTC
>TRBV7-2|TRBD2|NA|TRBJ2-3
CASSISGSGSGTQYF
TGTGCCAGCAGCATTAGCGGGAGTGGTTCAGGGACGCAGTATTTT
>TRBV15|TRBD1|NA|TRBJ2-4
CATSRGRDRGLAKNIQYF
TGTGCCACCAGCAGAGGGCGGGACAGGGGGCTTGCCAAAAACATTCAGTACTTC
>TRBV15|NA|few|TRBJ2-1
CATAVDGWSYNEQFF
TGTGCCACCGCGGTCGACGGGTGGTCCTACAATGAGCAGTTCTTC
>TRBV27|TRBD2|NA|TRBJ2-7
CASSLSGSGGYEQYF
TGTGCCAGCAGTTTATCGGGTAGCGGGGGTTACGAGCAGTACTTC
>TRBV7-2|NA|NA|TRBJ1-2
CASSLDLSGLGGEVYTF
TGTGCCAGCAGCTTAGATCTTTCCGGTCTCGGCGGGGAAGTCTACACCTTC
>TRBV4-3|TRBD1|NA|TRBJ2-5
CASSRGQGEETQYF
TGCGCCAGCAGCCGAGGACAGGGGGAAGAGACCCAGTACTTC
>TRBV4-1|NA|NA|TRBJ1-1
CASSRNREEVPEAFF
TGCGCCAGCAGCCGGAACAGGGAAGAGGTCCCTGAAGCTTTCTTT
>TRBV5-4|TRBD2|NA|TRBJ2-7
CASSAGLAGDYEQYF
TGTGCCAGCAGTGCGGGACTAGCGGGGGACTACGAGCAGTACTTC
>TRBV7-2|NA|NA|TRBJ2-1
CASSLLPGSYNEQFF
TGTGCCAGCAGCTTATTGCCGGGGTCCTACAATGAGCAGTTCTTC
>TRBV30|NA|NA|TRBJ2-7
CAWSTGPGEQYF
TGTGCCTGGAGTACAGGGCCAGGGGAGCAGTACTTC
>TRBV14|NA|NA|TRBJ2-5
CASSRVLETQYF
TGTGCCAGCAGCCGAGTGCTTGAGACCCAGTACTTC
>TRBV2|TRBD2|NA|TRBJ2-1
CASSASVSSGNEQFF
TGTGCCAGCAGTGCAAGCGTTTCTAGCGGAAATGAGCAGTTCTTC
>TRBV18|NA|NA|TRBJ2-7
CASSPPRAYEQYF
TGTGCCAGCTCACCACCGAGAGCCTACGAGCAGTACTTC
>TRBV28|TRBD1|NA|TRBJ1-2
CASSLFRDRGPSNYGYTF
TGTGCCAGCAGTTTATTTCGGGACAGGGGGCCCTCTAACTATGGCTACACCTTC
>TRBV9|NA|NA|TRBJ2-2
CASSSSSVGELFF
TGTGCCAGCAGCTCGTCTAGCGTCGGGGAGCTGTTTTTT
>TRBV5-6|NA|NA|TRBJ1-5
CASSRRTASNQPQHF
TGTGCCAGCAGCCGCCGGACAGCCAGCAATCAGCCCCAGCATTTT
>TRBV11-3|NA|NA|TRBJ2-1
CASSLSSDPYNEQFF
TGTGCCAGCAGTCTCTCTAGCGATCCCTACAATGAGCAGTTCTTC
>TRBV18|TRBD2|NA|TRBJ2-5
CASSPTLAARGGETQYF
TGTGCCAGCTCACCAACCCTAGCGGCAAGGGGAGGAGAGACCCAGTACTTC
>TRBV30|NA|NA|TRBJ1-5
CAWSVGGRNQPQHF
TGTGCCTGGAGTGTAGGGGGTCGCAATCAGCCCCAGCATTTT
>TRBV28|NA|NA|TRBJ2-7
CASSLLSDEQYF
TGTGCCAGCAGTTTATTAAGCGACGAGCAGTACTTC
>TRBV19|TRBD1|NA|TRBJ2-2
CARGGQGPVNTGELFF
TGTGCCAGGGGGGGACAGGGCCCTGTGAACACCGGGGAGCTGTTTTTT
>TRBV29-1|NA|NA|TRBJ2-7
CSVGGPNSYEQYF
TGCAGCGTTGGGGGCCCAAACTCCTACGAGCAGTACTTC
>TRBV7-9|TRBD2|NA|TRBJ2-7
CASSKRESYEQYF
TGTGCCAGCAGCAAGCGGGAATCCTACGAGCAGTACTTC
>TRBV6-6|TRBD1|NA|TRBJ2-7
CASSYVRGQPYEQYF
TGTGCCAGCAGTTATGTTCGGGGACAGCCCTACGAGCAGTACTTC
>TRBV29-1|TRBD1|NA|TRBJ2-7
CSVEDQDRGHHEQYF
TGCAGCGTTGAAGATCAGGACAGGGGACACCACGAGCAGTACTTC
>TRBV19|NA|few|TRBJ1-2
CASSPDRLRAGGYTF
TGTGCCAGTAGTCCCGATCGGCTGCGGGCGGGTGGCTACACCTTC
>TRBV7-2|TRBD1|NA|TRBJ1-3
CASSPGTGRNTIYF
TGTGCCAGCAGCCCCGGGACAGGGAGGAACACCATATATTTT
>TRBV28|TRBD1|NA|TRBJ1-5
CASSLDRGDQPQHF
TGTGCCAGCAGTTTAGACAGGGGGGATCAGCCCCAGCATTTT
>TRBV28|TRBD2|few|TRBJ2-1
CASSSGAGGPFNEQFF
TGTGCCAGCAGTTCTGGGGCGGGGGGACCTTTCAATGAGCAGTTCTTC
>TRBV2|TRBD1|NA|TRBJ1-2
CASSGRGRGYTF
TGTGCCAGCAGTGGCAGGGGGCGTGGCTACACCTTC
>TRBV5-5|TRBD1|NA|TRBJ2-7
CASSYRDRIYEQYF
TGTGCCAGCAGCTACCGGGACAGGATCTACGAGCAGTACTTC
>TRBV29-1|NA|NA|TRBJ2-7
CSVANSYEQYF
TGCAGCGTTGCTAACTCCTACGAGCAGTACTTC
>TRBV11-2|NA|few|TRBJ2-4
CASSPSGGFGIQYF
TGTGCCAGCAGCCCCTCCGGGGGTTTTGGCATTCAGTACTTC
>TRBV9|TRBD1|NA|TRBJ1-2
CASSVGGQDNYGYTF
TGTGCCAGCAGCGTAGGGGGACAGGATAACTATGGCTACACCTTC
>TRBV28|TRBD2|NA|TRBJ2-7
CASTLAESDEQYF
TGTGCCAGCACACTAGCGGAGTCGGACGAGCAGTACTTC
>TRBV19|TRBD2|NA|TRBJ2-1
CASSIAGYGGDEQFF
TGTGCCAGTAGTATAGCAGGGTATGGGGGGGATGAGCAGTTCTTC